This TCR beta chain derives from a study of CD8 T cells in Susac syndrome. Study at large: Treatment status at blood draw for the Susac syndrome patients was therapy-naive, corticosteroids, or intravenous immunoglobulin alone.

A quantity of roughly 0.5 to 1 ug RNA underwent reverse transcription using random hexamers. Amplification of TCR beta CDR3 by immunoSEQ multiplex PCR spanned 54 Vbeta and 13 Jbeta. Each CDR3 protein gets one entry after TCRdb re-called the immunoSEQ multiplex PCR reads with MiXCR. The top ten clones hold 0.09% to 0.1% of a sample with roughly 180,000 distinct CDR3 sequences, around 94% of them seen once. The length of the CDR3 is 16 residues. J was trimmed by 5 bases and V by 4 bases; bases with no gene match: 11. CDR1 and CDR2 (germline): SGHRS, YFSETQ. In blood CD8+ and CD4+ T cells, TCR beta underwent sequencing. Negative magnetic isolation gave CD8+ and CD4+ cells; FACS enriched CD8+ TEMRA.

The chain employs TRBV5-1 and TRBJ2-2; 7 bases map to TRBD2. The sequenced sample was CD4+ T cells from PBMCs. The sequence derives from a human donor with Susac syndrome. CDR3 loop: CASSPQGLVGTGELFF. Here the CDR3 DNA reads TGCGCCAGCAGCCCACAAGGACTAGTGGGGACCGGGGAGCTGTTTTTT.